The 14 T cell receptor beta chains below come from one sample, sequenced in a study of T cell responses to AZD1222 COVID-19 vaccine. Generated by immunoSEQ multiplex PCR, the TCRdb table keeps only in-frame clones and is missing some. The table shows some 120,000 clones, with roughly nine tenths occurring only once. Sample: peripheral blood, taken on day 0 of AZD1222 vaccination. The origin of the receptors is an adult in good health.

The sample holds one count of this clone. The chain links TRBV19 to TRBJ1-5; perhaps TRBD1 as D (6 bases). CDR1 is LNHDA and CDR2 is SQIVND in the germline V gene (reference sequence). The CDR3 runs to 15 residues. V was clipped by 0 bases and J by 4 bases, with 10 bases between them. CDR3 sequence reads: CASSIEGGRNQPQHF. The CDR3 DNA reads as TGTGCCAGTAGTATAGAGGGGGGCAGAAATCAGCCCCAGCATTTT.

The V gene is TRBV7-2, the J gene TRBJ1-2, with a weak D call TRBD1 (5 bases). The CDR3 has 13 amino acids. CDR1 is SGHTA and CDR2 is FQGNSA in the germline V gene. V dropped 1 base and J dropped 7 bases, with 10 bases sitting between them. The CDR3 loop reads CASSLVRVGGYTF. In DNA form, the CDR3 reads TGTGCCAGCAGCTTAGTCAGGGTGGGTGGCTACACCTTC.

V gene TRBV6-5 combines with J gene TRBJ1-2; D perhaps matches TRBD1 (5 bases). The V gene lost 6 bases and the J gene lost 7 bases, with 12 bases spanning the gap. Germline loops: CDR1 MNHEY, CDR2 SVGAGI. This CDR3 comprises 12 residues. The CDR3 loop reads CASSTAGGGYTF. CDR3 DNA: TGTGCCAGCAGCACGGCTGGGGGTGGCTACACCTTC.

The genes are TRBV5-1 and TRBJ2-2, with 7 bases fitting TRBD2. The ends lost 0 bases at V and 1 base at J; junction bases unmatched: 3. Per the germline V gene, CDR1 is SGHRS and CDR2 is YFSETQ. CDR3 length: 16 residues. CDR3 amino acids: CASSLAGGGNTGELFF. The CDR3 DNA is TGCGCCAGCAGCTTGGCCGGCGGGGGGAACACCGGGGAGCTGTTTTTT.

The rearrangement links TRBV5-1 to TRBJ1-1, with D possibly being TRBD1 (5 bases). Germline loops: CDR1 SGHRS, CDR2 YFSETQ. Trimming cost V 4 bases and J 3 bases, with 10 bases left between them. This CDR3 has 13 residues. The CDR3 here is CASSGDGDTEAFF. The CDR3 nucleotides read TGCGCCAGCAGCGGGGACGGGGACACTGAAGCTTTCTTT.

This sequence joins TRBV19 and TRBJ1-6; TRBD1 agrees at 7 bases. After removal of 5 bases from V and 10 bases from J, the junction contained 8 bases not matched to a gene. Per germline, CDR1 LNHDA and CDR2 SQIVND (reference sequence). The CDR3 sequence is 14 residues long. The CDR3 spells CASSFRQGESPLHF. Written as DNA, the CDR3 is TGTGCCAGTAGTTTCCGACAGGGCGAGTCACCCCTCCACTTT. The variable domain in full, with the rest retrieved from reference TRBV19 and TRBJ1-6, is DGGITQSPKYLFRKEGQNVTLSCEQNLNHDAMYWYRQDPGQGLRLIYYSQIVNDFQKGDIAEGYSVSREKKESFPLTVTSAQKNPTAFYLCASSFRQGESPLHFGNGTRLTVT.

The CDR3 loop is CASRLAGDTEAFF. The CDR3 DNA is TGTGCCAGCAGGCTTGCAGGGGACACTGAAGCTTTCTTT. The chain employs TRBV12-3 or TRBV12-4 and TRBJ1-1; a possible D gene is TRBD1 (6 bases). V dropped 6 bases and J dropped 3 bases, with 11 bases sitting between them. The CDR3 covers 13 residues.

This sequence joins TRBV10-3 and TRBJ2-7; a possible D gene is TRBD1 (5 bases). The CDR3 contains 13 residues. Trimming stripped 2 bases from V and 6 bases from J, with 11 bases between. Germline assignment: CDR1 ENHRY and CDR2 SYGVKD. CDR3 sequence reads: CAISETRVREQYF. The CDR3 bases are TGTGCCATCAGTGAGACCAGGGTTCGCGAGCAGTACTTC.

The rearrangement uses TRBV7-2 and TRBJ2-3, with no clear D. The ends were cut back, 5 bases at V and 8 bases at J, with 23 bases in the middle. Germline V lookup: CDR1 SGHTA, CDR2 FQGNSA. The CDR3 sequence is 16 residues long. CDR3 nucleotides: TGTGCCAGCAGCACCCGACTCGTTGGTGGGGAAGCTACGCAGTATTTT. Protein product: CASSTRLVGGEATQYF.

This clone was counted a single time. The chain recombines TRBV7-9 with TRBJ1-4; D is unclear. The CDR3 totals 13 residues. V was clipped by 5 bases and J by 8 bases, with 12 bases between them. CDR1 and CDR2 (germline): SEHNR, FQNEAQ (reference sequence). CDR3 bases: TGTGCCAGCAGCCACTTCCGGGAGGAAAAACTGTTTTTT. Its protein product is CASSHFREEKLFF.

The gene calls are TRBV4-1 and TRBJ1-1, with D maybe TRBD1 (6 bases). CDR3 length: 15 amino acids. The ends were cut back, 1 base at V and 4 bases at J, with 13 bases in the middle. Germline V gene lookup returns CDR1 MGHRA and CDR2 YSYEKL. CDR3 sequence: CASSQVQGGSTEAFF. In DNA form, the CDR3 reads TGCGCCAGCAGCCAAGTACAGGGTGGAAGCACTGAAGCTTTCTTT.

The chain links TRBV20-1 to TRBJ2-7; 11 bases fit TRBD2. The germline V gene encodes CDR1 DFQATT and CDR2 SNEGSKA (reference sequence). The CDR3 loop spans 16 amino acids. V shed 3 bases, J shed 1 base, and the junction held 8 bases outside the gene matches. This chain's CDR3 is CSASTGTSGVSYEQYF. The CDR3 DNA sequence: TGCAGTGCTAGTACCGGGACTAGCGGCGTTTCCTACGAGCAGTACTTC.

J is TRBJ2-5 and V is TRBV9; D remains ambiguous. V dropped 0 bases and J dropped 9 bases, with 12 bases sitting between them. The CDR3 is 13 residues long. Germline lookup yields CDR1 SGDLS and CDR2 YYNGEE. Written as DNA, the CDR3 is TGTGCCAGCAGCGTAGTTGTAAAAGGCCCCCAGTACTTC. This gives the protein CASSVVVKGPQYF.

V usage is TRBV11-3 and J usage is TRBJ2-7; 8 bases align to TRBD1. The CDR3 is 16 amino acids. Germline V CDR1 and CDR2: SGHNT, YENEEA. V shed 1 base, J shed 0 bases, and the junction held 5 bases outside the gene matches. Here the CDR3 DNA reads TGTGCCAGCAGCTTAGGGGTCGGACAGGGCTCCTACGAGCAGTACTTC. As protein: CASSLGVGQGSYEQYF.